This T cell receptor (beta chain) was identified during a study of early T cells in non-severe SARS-CoV-2 infection. Across the whole study: Sequencing used unsorted whole-blood bulk RNA, so chains lack pairing. Study-wide results and caveats: The VDJdb matching leaned toward anti-spike CD8 responses and overlooked private and CD4 specificities.

The CDR3 is made up of 17 amino acids. Trimming removed 6 bases from V and 1 base from J; junction bases left unmatched: 12. The germline gives CDR1 MDHEN, CDR2 SYDVKM. Attached unique molecular identifiers marked individual cDNA molecules. TCRdb processed the 5' RACE reads anew with MiXCR; each CDR3 protein has one entry. The profile shows over 95,000 distinct CDR3 sequences, over 15% of them singletons. This clonotype was seen a handful of times. The antigen remains undetermined. Sequenced input: whole blood. The V and J genes are TRBV28 and TRBJ1-3, with 7 bases identical to TRBD1. The clonotype was recovered from an adult who was a healthcare worker with PCR-confirmed SARS-CoV-2 infection or an uninfected control (not recorded which). The CDR3 spells CASSSPDRARSGNTIYF. The CDR3 region has the DNA TGTGCCAGCAGCTCCCCCGACAGGGCGAGGTCTGGAAACACCATATATTTT.